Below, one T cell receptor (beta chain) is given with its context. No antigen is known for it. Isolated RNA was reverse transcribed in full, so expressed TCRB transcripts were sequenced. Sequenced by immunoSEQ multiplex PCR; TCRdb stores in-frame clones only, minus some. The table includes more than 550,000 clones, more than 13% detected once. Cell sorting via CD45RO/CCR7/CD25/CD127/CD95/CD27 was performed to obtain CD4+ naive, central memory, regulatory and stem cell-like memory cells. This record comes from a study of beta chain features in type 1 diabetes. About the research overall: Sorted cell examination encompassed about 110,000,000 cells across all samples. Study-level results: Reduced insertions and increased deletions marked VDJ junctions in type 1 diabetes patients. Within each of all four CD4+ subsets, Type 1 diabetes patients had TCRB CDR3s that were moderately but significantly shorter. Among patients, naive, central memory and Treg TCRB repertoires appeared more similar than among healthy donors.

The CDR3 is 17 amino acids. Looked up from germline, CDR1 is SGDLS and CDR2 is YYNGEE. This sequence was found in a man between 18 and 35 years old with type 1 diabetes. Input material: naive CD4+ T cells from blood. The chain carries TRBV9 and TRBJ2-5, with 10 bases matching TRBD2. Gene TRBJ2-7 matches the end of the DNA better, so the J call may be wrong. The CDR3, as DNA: TGTGCCAGCAGCGCGGGCTCCGGACTAGCGGAGTCCTACGAGCAGTACTTC. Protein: CASSAGSGLAESYEQYF.